A selection of T cell receptor beta chains follows, all from one sample in a study of OX40 agonist ivuxolimab in advanced cancers. The assay was immunoSEQ multiplex PCR, and TCRdb's table has in-frame clones only and misses some. This table has 70,000 to 95,000 clones, about 86% appearing once. The input for sequencing was CD4+ or CD8+ T cells sorted from blood, taken in a trial of the OX40 agonist ivuxolimab. Every receptor here comes from an adult with an advanced solid tumor such as melanoma, head and neck, liver or kidney cancer. Both conserved end residues are part of each CDR3. Fields, in order: CDR3 DNA, CDR3 protein, clone size, J gene, D gene, V gene. D genes are given only for firm matches. Some rows mark clone size as missing; the rest say once, few, many or name a class of expanded clone.

TGTGCCAGTAGATCGCGGACAGATCCTAATTCACCCCTCCACTTT,CASRSRTDPNSPLHF,.,TRBJ1-6,.,TRBV19
TGTGCCAGCAGTGAATGGGGGAACGGCCCTGGGCAGTTCTTC,CASSEWGNGPGQFF,.,TRBJ2-1,.,TRBV25-1
TGTGCCAGCAGCCAGCGGCGGGCCGCAGATACGCAGTATTTT,CASSQRRAADTQYF,.,TRBJ2-3,.,TRBV14
TGTGCCAGCAGCCCGGGGGGCGGGGTCATAACCGGGGAGCTGTTTTTT,CASSPGGGVITGELFF,once,TRBJ2-2,.,TRBV7-2
TGTGCCGGCCGGGGCAGGGGCCACAATCAGCCCCAGCATTTT,CAGRGRGHNQPQHF,.,TRBJ1-5,.,TRBV2
TGTGCCAGCAGTGAAGGGAAGGGTAGCGGGTCCTACGAGCAGTACTTC,CASSEGKGSGSYEQYF,.,TRBJ2-7,TRBD2,TRBV2
TGTGCCAGCAGCGTAGTAGGGAACACCGGGGAGCTGTTTTTT,CASSVVGNTGELFF,.,TRBJ2-2,.,TRBV9
TGTGCCAGCAGCTTGAGCCTAAGCGGGGGGGTTGCAGATACGCAGTATTTT,CASSLSLSGGVADTQYF,.,TRBJ2-3,TRBD2,TRBV5-6
TGTGCCAGCAGTGAAGCCCGGACACCCAATCAGCCCCAGCATTTT,CASSEARTPNQPQHF,.,TRBJ1-5,.,TRBV6-1
TGTGCCAGCAGTTTTTCTGGGGGCCCAGAGACCCAGTACTTC,CASSFSGGPETQYF,.,TRBJ2-5,.,TRBV27
TGTGCCAGCAGCTCAGAGACAGGGGGCAATACTAATGAAAAACTGTTTTTT,CASSSETGGNTNEKLFF,.,TRBJ1-4,TRBD1,TRBV13
TGTGCCAGCAGCTTCTCTGGAAACACCATATATTTT,CASSFSGNTIYF,.,TRBJ1-3,.,TRBV7-2
TGTGCCTGGAGTCCAGGGGGGGGATCGGACGGCTACACCTTC,CAWSPGGGSDGYTF,.,TRBJ1-2,TRBD1,TRBV30
TGTGCCAGCAGTTACTCGGGCACTGGGCTGGGGCAGCCCCAGCATTTT,CASSYSGTGLGQPQHF,.,TRBJ1-5,.,TRBV6-5